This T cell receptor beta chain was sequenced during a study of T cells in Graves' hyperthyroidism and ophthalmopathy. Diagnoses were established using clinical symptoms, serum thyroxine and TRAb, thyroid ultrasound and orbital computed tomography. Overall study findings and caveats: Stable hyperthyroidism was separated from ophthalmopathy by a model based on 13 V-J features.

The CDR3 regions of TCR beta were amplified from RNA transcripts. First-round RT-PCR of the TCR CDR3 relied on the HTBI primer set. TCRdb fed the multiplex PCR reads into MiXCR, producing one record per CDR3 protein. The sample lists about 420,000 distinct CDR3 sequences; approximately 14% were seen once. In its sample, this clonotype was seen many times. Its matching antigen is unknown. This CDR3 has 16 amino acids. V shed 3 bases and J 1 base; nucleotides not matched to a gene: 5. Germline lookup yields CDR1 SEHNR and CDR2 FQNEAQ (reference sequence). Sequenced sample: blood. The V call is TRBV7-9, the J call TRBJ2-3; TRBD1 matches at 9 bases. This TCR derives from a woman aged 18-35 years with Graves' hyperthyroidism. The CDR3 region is CASSFLQGAGTDTQYF. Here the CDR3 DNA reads TGTGCCAGCAGCTTCCTACAGGGGGCGGGCACAGATACGCAGTATTTT.